This TCR beta chain was sequenced during a study of human T cells and chemical hapten exposure. Study-wide results and limits: Following DPC sensitization, TCRs present above 1 in 1000 frequency showed no change.

TCRdb itself ran the RACE reads through MiXCR, one entry per CDR3 protein. The sample lists under 400,000 distinct CDR3 sequences; roughly 5% were seen once. Documented time point: pre-sensitization, week 0. Treatment indicated: therapeutic diphenylcyclopropenone sensitization with weekly scalp DPC. The CDR3 has 14 amino acids. CDR1 and CDR2 (germline): SGHAT, FQDESV (reference sequence). The germline V and J ends were trimmed by 1 base and 3 bases, with 10 bases remaining between them. This clonotype has ten or more counts. Its antigen is unknown. J is TRBJ2-7 and V is TRBV11-1, with D possibly being TRBD1 or TRBD2 (5 bases each). The material was whole blood, obtained in connection with sensitization to the hapten diphenylcyclopropenone (DPC). This TCR was sampled from a woman between 45 and 60 years old with alopecia areata. Some clones in this sample may be carry-over from other donors' samples. Here the CDR3 reads CASSLGGRGYEQYF. CDR3 in DNA: TGTGCCAGCAGCTTAGGGGGACGGGGCTACGAGCAGTACTTC.